A selection of T cell receptor beta chains follows, all from one sample in a study of blood T cells in healthy people across ages. From the 5' RACE reads, TCRdb called clonotypes with MiXCR, one entry per CDR3 protein. The sample contains approximately 800,000 distinct CDR3 sequences, nearly 60% of which appear only once. The sample was blood. The receptors shown here come from a young man in good health. The CDR3 runs from the conserved cysteine through the conserved F or W. D genes are given only for firm matches. Size tells how often a clone was seen (once, few, many) or the class of an expanded clone, and some rows leave it out.

clone size: few
J gene: TRBJ2-1
CDR3 length: 18
D gene: TRBD1
V gene: TRBV7-9
CDR3 DNA: TGTGCCAGCAGCTCATTTATGGGGAAAGGGACAGACCTTTATGAGCAGTTCTTC
CDR3 protein: CASSSFMGKGTDLYEQFF

clone size: NA
J gene: TRBJ2-1
CDR3 length: 16
D gene: NA
V gene: TRBV11-2
CDR3 DNA: TGTGCCAGCAGTCGATGGAAGGGGCTGGGGTACAATGAGCAGTTCTTC
CDR3 protein: CASSRWKGLGYNEQFF

clone size: NA
J gene: TRBJ1-2
CDR3 length: 14
D gene: NA
V gene: TRBV9
CDR3 DNA: TGTGCCAGCAGCGATCGGACAGACAACTATGGCTACACCTTC
CDR3 protein: CASSDRTDNYGYTF

clone size: NA
J gene: TRBJ1-5
CDR3 length: 15
D gene: NA
V gene: TRBV27
CDR3 DNA: TGTGCCAGCAGCTTCACAGGGAATAGCAATCAGCCCCAGCATTTT
CDR3 protein: CASSFTGNSNQPQHF

clone size: NA
J gene: TRBJ2-7
CDR3 length: 14
D gene: NA
V gene: TRBV7-9
CDR3 DNA: TGTGCCAGCAGCTCGAGAACGGGTTACGAGGGGCAGTACTTC
CDR3 protein: CASSSRTGYEGQYF

clone size: NA
J gene: TRBJ1-6
CDR3 length: 15
D gene: NA
V gene: TRBV7-8
CDR3 DNA: TGTGCCAGCAGCTGGGAAACAGGGCGTAATTCACCCCTCCACTTT
CDR3 protein: CASSWETGRNSPLHF

clone size: NA
J gene: TRBJ1-2
CDR3 length: 13
D gene: NA
V gene: TRBV6-5
CDR3 DNA: TGTGCCAGCAGTCCCCCGGGGCGAATGGGGTACACCTTC
CDR3 protein: CASSPPGRMGYTF

clone size: NA
J gene: TRBJ2-7
CDR3 length: 16
D gene: TRBD1
V gene: TRBV20-1
CDR3 DNA: TGCAGTGCTAGAACAGGACAGGGGGCGACTCCAAACGAGCAGTACTTC
CDR3 protein: CSARTGQGATPNEQYF

clone size: many
J gene: TRBJ2-6
CDR3 length: 21
D gene: TRBD2
V gene: TRBV4-1
CDR3 DNA: TGCGCCAGCAGCCAAGATCACCCTTCCGGGGGGTTCTTCTCTGGGGCCAACGTCCTGACTTTC
CDR3 protein: CASSQDHPSGGFFSGANVLTF

clone size: few
J gene: TRBJ2-1
CDR3 length: 17
D gene: TRBD2
V gene: TRBV4-2
CDR3 DNA: TGTGCCAGCAGCCTACAGCGTCTGGGGAGGGGTAATAATGAGCAGTTCTTC
CDR3 protein: CASSLQRLGRGNNEQFF

clone size: NA
J gene: TRBJ2-5
CDR3 length: 19
D gene: TRBD2
V gene: TRBV4-3
CDR3 DNA: TGCGCCAGCAGCCAAGAGGGGGGACTAGCGGGATATCGACAAGAGACCCAGTACTTC
CDR3 protein: CASSQEGGLAGYRQETQYF

clone size: few
J gene: TRBJ2-1
CDR3 length: 13
D gene: TRBD2
V gene: TRBV24-1
CDR3 DNA: TGTGCCACCAGCGGGACTAGCGGCAATGAGCAGTTCTTC
CDR3 protein: CATSGTSGNEQFF

clone size: NA
J gene: TRBJ2-7
CDR3 length: 17
D gene: NA
V gene: TRBV5-1
CDR3 DNA: TGCGCCAGCAGCTTCGCCGACGGTGGACCGAGCTCCTACGAGCAGTACTTC
CDR3 protein: CASSFADGGPSSYEQYF

clone size: few
J gene: TRBJ2-7
CDR3 length: 14
D gene: NA
V gene: TRBV20-1
CDR3 DNA: TGCAGTGCTAGTAGAGAGGGATTCTCCTACGAGCAGTACTTC
CDR3 protein: CSASREGFSYEQYF

clone size: NA
J gene: TRBJ2-7
CDR3 length: 14
D gene: TRBD1
V gene: TRBV10-3
CDR3 DNA: TGTGCCATCGGCGGTGCCGGACAGGGGTACGAGCAGTACTTC
CDR3 protein: CAIGGAGQGYEQYF

clone size: NA
J gene: TRBJ2-4
CDR3 length: 15
D gene: NA
V gene: TRBV15
CDR3 DNA: TGTGCCACCAGCAGGCTCCTCGGCCTAGATGACATTCAGTACTTC
CDR3 protein: CATSRLLGLDDIQYF

clone size: once
J gene: TRBJ2-5
CDR3 length: 14
D gene: NA
V gene: TRBV7-2
CDR3 DNA: TGTGCCAGCAGCTCTACAAGGGCAGCCGGGAACCCGTACTTC
CDR3 protein: CASSSTRAAGNPYF

clone size: few
J gene: TRBJ2-5
CDR3 length: 13
D gene: TRBD2
V gene: TRBV29-1
CDR3 DNA: TGCAGCGCTAGAACTAGCGGGGGGGACCCTCAGTACTTC
CDR3 protein: CSARTSGGDPQYF

clone size: NA
J gene: TRBJ1-1
CDR3 length: 16
D gene: NA
V gene: TRBV4-1
CDR3 DNA: TGCGCCAGTAGCCAAGATCCCACCAGACCCGGACTTGAAGCTTTCTTT
CDR3 protein: CASSQDPTRPGLEAFF

clone size: many
J gene: TRBJ2-1
CDR3 length: 13
D gene: NA
V gene: TRBV4-2
CDR3 DNA: TGTGCCAGCAGCCAAGATGGCTACAATGAGCAGTTCTTC
CDR3 protein: CASSQDGYNEQFF

clone size: NA
J gene: TRBJ2-3
CDR3 length: 14
D gene: NA
V gene: TRBV20-1
CDR3 DNA: TGCAGTGCTCCACTAGGTGGGAGAACAGATACGCAGTATTTT
CDR3 protein: CSAPLGGRTDTQYF

clone size: NA
J gene: TRBJ2-1
CDR3 length: 16
D gene: NA
V gene: TRBV28
CDR3 DNA: TGTGCCAGCAGTTTATCTGCGACTGGCGGGACCAATGAGCAGTTCTTC
CDR3 protein: CASSLSATGGTNEQFF

clone size: NA
J gene: TRBJ1-2
CDR3 length: 14
D gene: NA
V gene: TRBV5-1
CDR3 DNA: TGCGCCAGCAGCTTGGGTTGGGGCGAGAATGGCTACACCTTC
CDR3 protein: CASSLGWGENGYTF

clone size: NA
J gene: TRBJ2-1
CDR3 length: 15
D gene: NA
V gene: TRBV18
CDR3 DNA: TGTGCCAGCTCACCACTTGGAAACCAGGGTGGCGAGCAGTTCTTC
CDR3 protein: CASSPLGNQGGEQFF

clone size: few
J gene: TRBJ1-2
CDR3 length: 15
D gene: NA
V gene: TRBV12-3/TRBV12-4
CDR3 DNA: TGTGCCAGCAGTTTGGGGGCGTCGAAGGTTTCCGACTACACCTTC
CDR3 protein: CASSLGASKVSDYTF

clone size: NA
J gene: TRBJ1-2
CDR3 length: 14
D gene: NA
V gene: TRBV20-1
CDR3 DNA: TGCAGTGCCGTGGGGCCGACTTGGATGATAGGCTACACCTTC
CDR3 protein: CSAVGPTWMIGYTF

clone size: few
J gene: TRBJ2-7
CDR3 length: 16
D gene: TRBD1
V gene: TRBV28
CDR3 DNA: TGTGCCAGCAGTAAGAACCGGGACAGCGGTATCTACGAGCAGTACTTC
CDR3 protein: CASSKNRDSGIYEQYF

clone size: NA
J gene: TRBJ1-2
CDR3 length: 12
D gene: NA
V gene: TRBV29-1
CDR3 DNA: TGCAGCGTCCTATATGGGCCCGATGGCTACACCTTC
CDR3 protein: CSVLYGPDGYTF

clone size: NA
J gene: TRBJ2-1
CDR3 length: 14
D gene: NA
V gene: TRBV30
CDR3 DNA: TGTGCCTGGAGATATCAAGGGCGTCGAAATGAGCAGTTCTTC
CDR3 protein: CAWRYQGRRNEQFF

clone size: few
J gene: TRBJ2-1
CDR3 length: 18
D gene: TRBD1
V gene: TRBV7-2
CDR3 DNA: TGTGCCAGCAGCTTGTTCCCAGGGGGCGCGGGGACCTACAATGAGCAGTTCTTC
CDR3 protein: CASSLFPGGAGTYNEQFF

clone size: NA
J gene: TRBJ2-5
CDR3 length: 16
D gene: TRBD2
V gene: TRBV6-6
CDR3 DNA: TGTGCCAGCAGTTATGGAGCGGGGGCTCGCCAGGAGACCCAGTACTTC
CDR3 protein: CASSYGAGARQETQYF

clone size: NA
J gene: TRBJ1-5
CDR3 length: 13
D gene: NA
V gene: TRBV20-1
CDR3 DNA: TGCAGTGCTAGAGGGAATAGCAATCAGCCCCAGCATTTT
CDR3 protein: CSARGNSNQPQHF

clone size: few
J gene: TRBJ1-2
CDR3 length: 16
D gene: TRBD1
V gene: TRBV20-1
CDR3 DNA: TGCAGTGCTAGACCCAGGGTGCAGGGGGCTTCTCAGGGCTACACCTTC
CDR3 protein: CSARPRVQGASQGYTF

clone size: few
J gene: TRBJ2-7
CDR3 length: 13
D gene: NA
V gene: TRBV7-2
CDR3 DNA: TGTGCCAGCAGTACACGAGGGGACTACGAGCAGTACTTC
CDR3 protein: CASSTRGDYEQYF

clone size: NA
J gene: TRBJ2-1
CDR3 length: 15
D gene: NA
V gene: TRBV12-3/TRBV12-4
CDR3 DNA: TGTGCCAGCAGTTTATCTATAAGCTCCTACAATGAGCAGTTCTTC
CDR3 protein: CASSLSISSYNEQFF

clone size: NA
J gene: TRBJ1-6
CDR3 length: 14
D gene: TRBD1
V gene: TRBV3-1
CDR3 DNA: TGTGCCAGCAGCCAGGGACAGAATAATTCACCCCTCCACTTT
CDR3 protein: CASSQGQNNSPLHF

clone size: few
J gene: TRBJ1-5
CDR3 length: 14
D gene: TRBD1
V gene: TRBV20-1
CDR3 DNA: TGCAGTGCCATCCGGGACAGTCTCAATCAGCCCCAGCATTTT
CDR3 protein: CSAIRDSLNQPQHF

clone size: NA
J gene: TRBJ2-5
CDR3 length: 14
D gene: NA
V gene: TRBV6-2/TRBV6-3
CDR3 DNA: TGTGCCAGCAGTTGGGACATCTTCCAAGAGACCCAGTACTTC
CDR3 protein: CASSWDIFQETQYF

clone size: once
J gene: TRBJ2-5
CDR3 length: 15
D gene: TRBD1
V gene: TRBV15
CDR3 DNA: TGTGCCACCAGCAGAGACCTCGGACAGGCAGAGACCCAGTACTTC
CDR3 protein: CATSRDLGQAETQYF

clone size: few
J gene: TRBJ1-1
CDR3 length: 12
D gene: NA
V gene: TRBV20-1
CDR3 DNA: TGCAGTGCTACTTACATGAACACTGAAGCTTTCTTT
CDR3 protein: CSATYMNTEAFF

clone size: few
J gene: TRBJ1-2
CDR3 length: 13
D gene: NA
V gene: TRBV7-9
CDR3 DNA: TGTGCCAGCAGCTTATGGGAGGGCGATGGCTACACCTTC
CDR3 protein: CASSLWEGDGYTF

clone size: NA
J gene: TRBJ1-2
CDR3 length: 14
D gene: NA
V gene: TRBV4-3
CDR3 DNA: TGCGCCAGCAGCCTAGAAGGGGCGGAACATGGCTACACCTTC
CDR3 protein: CASSLEGAEHGYTF

clone size: many
J gene: TRBJ2-7
CDR3 length: 14
D gene: NA
V gene: TRBV7-2
CDR3 DNA: TGTGCCAGCAGCTTATCCGGGCAAACCTACGAGCAGTACTTC
CDR3 protein: CASSLSGQTYEQYF

clone size: few
J gene: TRBJ1-5
CDR3 length: 12
D gene: NA
V gene: TRBV20-1
CDR3 DNA: TGCAGTGCTGAGCCCCCCGGGCAGCCCCAGCATTTT
CDR3 protein: CSAEPPGQPQHF

clone size: NA
J gene: TRBJ2-3
CDR3 length: 15
D gene: TRBD1
V gene: TRBV5-1
CDR3 DNA: TGCGCCAGCAGCCATCTAGGACAGGGCATAGATACGCAGTATTTT
CDR3 protein: CASSHLGQGIDTQYF

clone size: few
J gene: TRBJ2-7
CDR3 length: 12
D gene: NA
V gene: TRBV20-1
CDR3 DNA: TGCAGTGCGCCGGGACTCTCCTACGAGCAGTACTTC
CDR3 protein: CSAPGLSYEQYF

clone size: NA
J gene: TRBJ1-2
CDR3 length: 14
D gene: TRBD1
V gene: TRBV12-3/TRBV12-4
CDR3 DNA: TGTGCCAGCAGGCGGACAGGGATCTTTTCTGGCTACACCTTC
CDR3 protein: CASRRTGIFSGYTF

clone size: NA
J gene: TRBJ2-1
CDR3 length: 15
D gene: TRBD2
V gene: TRBV7-2
CDR3 DNA: TGTGCCAGCAGCTTAGGCCTAGCGGGAGACGGTGAGCAGTTCTTC
CDR3 protein: CASSLGLAGDGEQFF

clone size: few
J gene: TRBJ2-1
CDR3 length: 15
D gene: NA
V gene: TRBV27
CDR3 DNA: TGTGCCAGCAGAGGGGTATGGCGGGATCGTAATGAGCAGTTCTTC
CDR3 protein: CASRGVWRDRNEQFF

clone size: NA
J gene: TRBJ2-5
CDR3 length: 15
D gene: NA
V gene: TRBV7-2
CDR3 DNA: TGTGCCAGCAGCCAATTTCCGGGGTACCAAGAGACCCAGTACTTC
CDR3 protein: CASSQFPGYQETQYF

clone size: NA
J gene: TRBJ1-1
CDR3 length: 13
D gene: TRBD1
V gene: TRBV29-1
CDR3 DNA: TGCAGCGTTATGACAGGGATGAACACTGAAGCTTTCTTT
CDR3 protein: CSVMTGMNTEAFF

clone size: NA
J gene: TRBJ2-7
CDR3 length: 13
D gene: TRBD2
V gene: TRBV20-1
CDR3 DNA: TGCAGTGCCAGACGCGGGACTATTCCCGAGCAGTACTTC
CDR3 protein: CSARRGTIPEQYF

clone size: NA
J gene: TRBJ2-4
CDR3 length: 14
D gene: NA
V gene: TRBV6-5
CDR3 DNA: TGTGCCAGCAGTTCCCTGGAGGGTTCGAACATTCAGTACTTC
CDR3 protein: CASSSLEGSNIQYF

clone size: NA
J gene: TRBJ2-7
CDR3 length: 16
D gene: TRBD1
V gene: TRBV20-1
CDR3 DNA: TGCAGTGCTAGAGGCTATGGACAGGGGGGACCCTACGAGCAGTACTTC
CDR3 protein: CSARGYGQGGPYEQYF

clone size: NA
J gene: TRBJ2-3
CDR3 length: 17
D gene: TRBD2
V gene: TRBV3-1
CDR3 DNA: TGTGCCAGCAGCCAAGGCTTAGGGACTAGGCTAACCAATACGCAGTATTTT
CDR3 protein: CASSQGLGTRLTNTQYF

clone size: NA
J gene: TRBJ2-1
CDR3 length: 18
D gene: TRBD2
V gene: TRBV10-3
CDR3 DNA: TGTGCCATCAGTGCGTCCGGGACTAGCGGGAGCTCCTACAATGAGCAGTTCTTC
CDR3 protein: CAISASGTSGSSYNEQFF

clone size: NA
J gene: TRBJ1-1
CDR3 length: 13
D gene: NA
V gene: TRBV10-3
CDR3 DNA: TGTGCCATTTTGGACGAGCCGAACACTGAAGCTTTCTTT
CDR3 protein: CAILDEPNTEAFF

clone size: NA
J gene: TRBJ2-7
CDR3 length: 17
D gene: TRBD1
V gene: TRBV4-2
CDR3 DNA: TGTGCCAGCAGCCAAGCAACCAGGACAGGGGGACTCTACGAGCAGTACTTC
CDR3 protein: CASSQATRTGGLYEQYF

clone size: many
J gene: TRBJ2-1
CDR3 length: 14
D gene: NA
V gene: TRBV20-1
CDR3 DNA: TGCAGTGCGGAGGGCGGGACTCAAACAAATGAGCAGTTCTTC
CDR3 protein: CSAEGGTQTNEQFF

clone size: once
J gene: TRBJ2-7
CDR3 length: 14
D gene: TRBD2
V gene: TRBV29-1
CDR3 DNA: TGCAGCGTTGGTGCTGGGGAGGGCTCTTACGAGCAGTACTTC
CDR3 protein: CSVGAGEGSYEQYF